These 25 T cell receptor beta chains were sequenced from one sample in a study of T cells in Graves' hyperthyroidism and ophthalmopathy. RNA transcripts gave rise to amplified TCR beta CDR3 regions. TCR CDR3 regions were first amplified by RT-PCR with HTBI primers. One entry per CDR3 protein, called by TCRdb with MiXCR from the multiplex PCR reads. The sample has under 300,000 distinct CDR3 sequences; around 22% are singletons. Sequencing was carried out using blood. Receptors originate from a man aged 30-40 years with Graves' ophthalmopathy.

This clonotype was seen more than once but under ten times. The chain employs TRBV19 and TRBJ1-5, with TRBD1 as a possible D gene (5 bases). Germline V gene sequence: CDR1 LNHDA, CDR2 SQIVND (reference sequence). CDR3 length: 14 residues. V was clipped by 9 bases and J by 5 bases, with 17 bases between them. The CDR3 here is CASHLRGHDQPQHF. CDR3 DNA sequence: TGTGCCAGCCACTTACGGGGCCATGATCAGCCCCAGCATTTT.

This chain's CDR3 is CASSLNKGTGNQPQHF. The CDR3 DNA is TGTGCCAGTAGTCTTAATAAAGGGACAGGGAATCAGCCCCAGCATTTT. The genes are TRBV19 and TRBJ1-5, with 9 bases that match TRBD1. Germline assignment: CDR1 LNHDA and CDR2 SQIVND (reference sequence). V shed 5 bases and J 4 bases; nucleotides not matched to a gene: 9. The CDR3 contains 16 residues.

This chain uses TRBV9 with TRBJ1-1; unclear D gene. The CDR3 spans 15 residues. Looked up from germline, CDR1 is SGDLS and CDR2 is YYNGEE. Trimming took 3 bases from V and 5 from J, leaving 17 bases between them. CDR3 sequence: CASSAEPDGWTEAFF. The CDR3 DNA sequence: TGTGCCAGCAGCGCCGAACCGGACGGATGGACTGAAGCTTTCTTT.

This clonotype came up many times. The V and J genes are TRBV7-3 and TRBJ2-1; D is perhaps TRBD2 (5 bases). The CDR3 is 14 residues long. CDR1 and CDR2 (germline): SGHTA, FQGTGA. Trimming cost V 4 bases and J 7 bases, with 14 bases left between them. The CDR3 sequence: CASSSKKRWNEQFF. The CDR3, as DNA: TGTGCCAGCAGCTCCAAGAAGCGGTGGAATGAGCAGTTCTTC.

This rearrangement joins TRBV6-5 to TRBJ1-1; 7 positions agree with TRBD1. CDR1 MNHEY and CDR2 SVGAGI come from the germline V gene. The CDR3 contains 14 residues. Trimming at V came to 0 bases and at J to 5 bases, leaving 3 bases not matched to a gene. CDR3 in amino acids: CASSYSAGGTEAFF. The CDR3 DNA reads as TGTGCCAGCAGTTACTCGGCAGGGGGAACTGAAGCTTTCTTT.

In regard to this clonotype: A much larger clone differs from this one at a single base, so this may be a read error. V is TRBV9 and J is TRBJ2-1, with D tentatively TRBD2 (6 bases). CDR1 and CDR2 from the germline V gene are SGDLS and YYNGEE. The V end was cut by 5 bases, the J end by 2 bases, with 20 bases between. The CDR3 loop spans 17 amino acids. The CDR3 DNA sequence: TGTGCCAGCAGTGGCACGTCTGCGGGGAGAGCCTACAATGAGCAGTTCTTC. Amino acids: CASSGTSAGRAYNEQFF.

This clonotype turned up a few times. Written as DNA, the CDR3 is TGTGCCAGCAGGACAGGGTACACCGGGGAGCTGTTTTTT. It yields the protein CASRTGYTGELFF. The chain recombines TRBV3-1 with TRBJ2-2; 7 nucleotides agree with TRBD1. This CDR3 contains 13 residues. Germline values: CDR1 LGHDT, CDR2 YNNKEL (reference sequence). Losses at the gene ends were 6 bases for V and 3 bases for J; bases not matched to a gene: 1.

Only a few counts were recorded for this clonotype. The gene calls are TRBV12-3 or TRBV12-4 and TRBJ2-5; TRBD1 might be the D (5 bases). The CDR3 length is 15 residues. The V gene lost 5 bases and the J gene lost 0 bases, with 13 bases spanning the gap. CDR3 DNA sequence: TGTGCCAGCAGTAAACAGGTCGGGTACCAAGAGACCCAGTACTTC. As protein: CASSKQVGYQETQYF.

This clonotype appeared a few times. The chain links TRBV6-6 to TRBJ1-1; no reliable D call. Germline assignment: CDR1 MNHNY and CDR2 SVGAGI (reference sequence). The ends were cut back, 1 base at V and 1 base at J, with 10 bases in the middle. This CDR3 has 15 residues. DNA for the CDR3: TGTGCCAGCAGTTACTTGGCAGAAAAGAACACTGAAGCTTTCTTT. Translated, it gives CASSYLAEKNTEAFF.

The sample holds many counts of this clonotype. The rearrangement joins TRBV10-1 to TRBJ2-5; D is tentatively TRBD1 or TRBD2 (5 bases each). The CDR3 covers 17 residues. Trimming took off 3 bases at V and 5 bases at J, with 22 bases between the two ends. From germline, CDR1 is WNHNN and CDR2 SYGVQD (reference sequence). CDR3 amino acids: CASSDPSSGSHMETQYF. The CDR3 bases are TGCGCCAGCAGTGACCCCTCCTCAGGGAGTCATATGGAGACCCAGTACTTC.

Only a few counts were recorded for this clonotype. The chain is built from TRBV28 and TRBJ1-2; D is ambiguous. Germline-derived CDR1 and CDR2 are MDHEN and SYDVKM. The CDR3 runs to 12 residues. V lost 2 bases to trimming and J lost 5 bases, with 6 bases between them. This CDR3 is CASSLKAYGYTF. As DNA, the CDR3 is TGTGCCAGCAGTTTAAAAGCATATGGCTACACCTTC.

There are many counts of this clonotype. V is TRBV20-1 and J is TRBJ2-7; 9 positions match TRBD2. V lost 0 bases, J lost 3 bases, and 6 bases stayed unmatched. Looked up from germline, CDR1 is DFQATT and CDR2 is SNEGSKA (reference sequence). This CDR3 spans 15 amino acids. The CDR3 spells CSARDLSSGSYEQYF. The CDR3 nucleotides are TGCAGTGCTAGAGATCTTAGTAGCGGGAGCTACGAGCAGTACTTC.

The table lists this clonotype with many counts. This chain uses TRBV5-1 with TRBJ2-7; 7 nucleotides agree with TRBD2. CDR1 and CDR2 (germline): SGHRS, YFSETQ. V trimming: 4 bases; J trimming: 2 bases; junction bases outside the gene matches: 6. This CDR3 spans 14 amino acids. The CDR3, as DNA: TGCGCCAGCAGCCGCGGACTAGACACCTACGAGCAGTACTTC. Amino acids: CASSRGLDTYEQYF.

V and J are TRBV6-5 and TRBJ1-6; no definite D call. Germline CDR1 MNHEY, CDR2 SVGAGI. V was shortened by 4 bases and J by 9 bases, with 16 bases between the two germline ends. CDR3 length: 15 amino acids. The CDR3 region has the DNA TGTGCCAGCAGTTTGGCCGGGCCGAGATTTTCACCCCTCCACTTT. It encodes CASSLAGPRFSPLHF.

This clonotype was seen at least ten times. The chain employs TRBV6-1 and TRBJ1-5; D unresolved. The germline V gene encodes CDR1 MNHNS and CDR2 SASEGT. Trimming stripped 4 bases from V and 1 base from J, with 11 bases between. This CDR3 is 15 amino acids long. The CDR3 spells CASSAWGGSNQPQHF. The DNA of the CDR3 is TGTGCCAGCAGTGCGTGGGGTGGGAGCAATCAGCCCCAGCATTTT.

This sequence joins TRBV13 and TRBJ1-3; D uncertain. Germline values: CDR1 PRHDT, CDR2 FYEKMQ (reference sequence). This CDR3 comprises 18 residues. The ends were cut back, 4 bases at V and 0 bases at J, with 19 bases in the middle. The CDR3 reads CASSSYNKEGFSGNTIYF. The CDR3 nucleotides read TGTGCCAGCAGCTCATACAACAAAGAAGGCTTCTCTGGAAACACCATATATTTT.

This chain uses TRBV6-2 or TRBV6-3 with TRBJ2-2, with TRBD2 matching 9 bases. The ends lost 4 bases at V and 3 bases at J; junction bases unmatched: 0. CDR1 and CDR2 (germline): MNHEY, SVGEGT. The CDR3 length is 14 residues. CDR3 nucleotide sequence: TGTGCCAGCAGTTGGACTAGCGACACCGGGGAGCTGTTTTTT. Amino acids: CASSWTSDTGELFF.

This clonotype has just a few counts. The chain uses TRBV9 and TRBJ2-7; 7 nucleotides agree with TRBD1. Germline V gene data show CDR1 as SGDLS and CDR2 as YYNGEE. The CDR3 contains 13 residues. V shed 4 bases, J shed 3 bases, and the junction held 4 bases outside the gene matches. CDR3 nucleotide sequence: TGTGCCAGCAGCATCCGGGACAGCTACGAGCAGTACTTC. This encodes CASSIRDSYEQYF.

This clonotype was recorded a few times. V is TRBV28 and J is TRBJ1-2; 7 bases are a match to TRBD1. The V gene end was trimmed by 6 bases and the J gene end by 8 bases; junction bases not matched to a gene: 6. CDR1 and CDR2 from the germline V gene are MDHEN and SYDVKM. This CDR3 spans 12 amino acids. The CDR3 loop reads CASRTGNWGYTF. The CDR3 DNA sequence: TGTGCCAGCAGGACAGGGAATTGGGGCTACACCTTC.

The chain has TRBV20-1 and TRBJ1-2, with 7 bases aligning to TRBD1. The CDR3 sequence is 12 residues long. CDR1 and CDR2 (germline): DFQATT, SNEGSKA (reference sequence). With 5 bases clipped from V and 4 bases from J, the junction kept 4 bases outside the gene matches. The CDR3 here is CSAPDRTYGYTF. CDR3 coding DNA: TGCAGTGCTCCGGACAGGACCTATGGCTACACCTTC.

The sample holds many counts of this clonotype. The V gene is TRBV28, the J gene TRBJ2-5; TRBD1 matches 8 bases. J gave up 5 bases and V 4 bases, and 9 bases lay outside the gene matches. The CDR3 extends over 15 amino acids. The germline CDR1 and CDR2 sequences are MDHEN and SYDVKM. The CDR3 sequence: CASSSGDRSWETQYF. CDR3 nucleotides: TGTGCCAGCAGTTCGGGGGACAGGTCATGGGAGACCCAGTACTTC.

This clonotype has just a few counts. The chain is built from TRBV4-1 and TRBJ2-2; no firm D call. V lost 0 bases, J lost 6 bases, and 8 bases lay in between. CDR1 and CDR2 from the germline V gene are MGHRA and YSYEKL. CDR3 length: 14 residues. CDR3 nucleotide sequence: TGCGCCAGCAGCCAAGAGGGCCTCCCCGGGGAGCTGTTTTTT. Translating gives CASSQEGLPGELFF.

This rearrangement joins TRBV7-9 to TRBJ2-1, with 12 bases matching TRBD1. CDR1 is SEHNR, CDR2 FQNEAQ, per germline (reference sequence). The CDR3 totals 16 residues. Losses at the gene ends were 6 bases for V and 4 bases for J; bases not matched to a gene: 7. As DNA, the CDR3 is TGTGCCAGCAGTCCCGCGGGACAGGGGGCATACAATGAGCAGTTCTTC. Its protein product is CASSPAGQGAYNEQFF.

The V and J genes are TRBV11-2 and TRBJ2-1; no definite D call. There are 16 residues in the CDR3. Trimming took 5 bases from V and 0 from J, leaving 14 bases between them. The germline CDR1 and CDR2 sequences are SGHAT and FQNNGV. CDR3 sequence (DNA): TGTGCCAGCAGCCAAGGCAGAATTAGCTCCTACAATGAGCAGTTCTTC. This codes for CASSQGRISSYNEQFF.

The rearrangement links TRBV12-3 or TRBV12-4 to TRBJ1-6; D possibly corresponds to TRBD1 (5 bases). CDR3 length equals 13 residues. V shed 6 bases and J shed 8 bases, with 11 bases lying between them. The CDR3 DNA sequence: TGTGCCAGCAGCGGCGAGGGGTATTCACCCCTCCACTTT. Amino acid sequence: CASSGEGYSPLHF.